Listed here are 25 T cell receptor beta chains from one sample, sequenced in a study of cytomegalovirus exposure and HLA in healthy donors. The PCR had 60 Vbeta and 13 Jbeta primers. Profiling relied on immunoSEQ multiplex PCR, and the TCRdb table lists in-frame clones only, not all of them. The sample includes over 150,000 clones, 77% of them seen just once. The sequenced sample consisted of PBMCs. These receptors were collected from an older woman in good health and CMV-seropositive.

This chain connects TRBV5-6 to TRBJ2-7; D is unresolved. This CDR3 contains 12 residues. Germline V lookup: CDR1 SGHDT, CDR2 YYEEEE. Trimming pared 0 bases from V and 9 bases from J, leaving 10 bases between. The CDR3 DNA reads TGTGCCAGCAGCTTGGTCGAGGATCGGCAGTACTTC. It codes for CASSLVEDRQYF.

This chain joins TRBV7-2 and TRBJ1-1; weak D call: TRBD1 (6 bases). V was trimmed by 4 bases and J by 6 bases, leaving 15 bases between them. Germline CDR1 reads SGHTA; CDR2 reads FQGNSA. This CDR3 contains 14 residues. The CDR3 DNA follows: TGTGCCAGCAGCTCTACAGGGTTCGAGTCTGAAGCTTTCTTT. Translating gives CASSSTGFESEAFF.

The chain recombines TRBV7-9 with TRBJ2-3; D gene uncertain. Germline CDR1 SEHNR, CDR2 FQNEAQ (reference sequence). The CDR3 is 16 residues long. Trimming took 1 base from V and 0 from J, leaving 11 bases between them. CDR3 DNA: TGTGCCAGCAGCTTAGAATCGATCCAGAGCACAGATACGCAGTATTTT. This sequence encodes CASSLESIQSTDTQYF.

The chain joins TRBV2 to TRBJ2-1; 11 bases line up with TRBD2. The CDR3 totals 14 residues. Unmatched junction bases numbered 6, after V lost 4 bases and J lost 10 bases. Germline CDR1 SNHLY, CDR2 FYNNEI. Here the CDR3 reads CASSADGTSGEQFF. DNA of the CDR3: TGTGCCAGCAGTGCGGATGGGACTAGCGGAGAGCAGTTCTTC.

This clone came up a few times. The chain has TRBV7-2 and TRBJ2-5, with D perhaps matching TRBD2 (5 bases). V gave up 1 base and J gave up 5 bases, with 8 bases separating them. CDR3 length equals 13 residues. From germline, CDR1 is SGHTA and CDR2 FQGNSA. The CDR3 DNA reads TGTGCCAGCAGCTTAGGCCCGGGGGAGACCCAGTACTTC. Its translation: CASSLGPGETQYF.

The chain couples TRBV28 to TRBJ2-5, with 7 bases identical to TRBD2. The CDR3 spans 12 residues. V was pared by 11 bases and J by 5 bases, with 8 bases of the junction left unmatched. CDR1 and CDR2 (germline): MDHEN, SYDVKM. CDR3 in DNA: TGTGCCTCCGAGGGAGGGAGGGAGACCCAGTACTTC. It codes for CASEGGRETQYF.

In DNA form, the CDR3 reads TGCGCCAGCAGCCAACTTAGACTAGCGGGGCTCGAAAACATTCAGTACTTC. Protein: CASSQLRLAGLENIQYF. The rearrangement joins TRBV4-3 to TRBJ2-4; 11 bases match TRBD2. Trimming removed 2 bases from V and 5 bases from J; junction bases left unmatched: 8. This CDR3 comprises 17 residues. From germline, CDR1 is LGHNA and CDR2 YSLEER.

The chain combines TRBV11-2 with TRBJ1-3; no firm D call. The CDR3 covers 13 residues. The germline CDR1 and CDR2 sequences are SGHAT and FQNNGV. Deletions cut 6 bases from V and 0 bases from J, with 6 bases between. The CDR3 protein is CASRLSSGNTIYF. CDR3 nucleotides: TGTGCCAGCAGGCTGAGCTCTGGAAACACCATATATTTT.

In its sample, this clone was seen a few times. V is TRBV5-8 and J is TRBJ2-7; 7 bases are shared with TRBD1. The germline V gene has CDR1 SGHTS and CDR2 YDEGEE. The length of the CDR3 is 14 residues. The V and J ends lost 2 bases and 4 bases, in that order; junction bases with no gene match: 6. The CDR3 bases are TGTGCCAGCAGCTTCCCGGGACAGAATTACGAGCAGTACTTC. It specifies CASSFPGQNYEQYF. Filled out from reference TRBV5-8 and TRBJ2-7, the complete variable domain reads EAGVTQSPTHLIKTRGQQATLRCSPISGHTSVYWYQQALGLGLQFLLWYDEGEERNRGNFPPRFSGRQFPNYSSELNVNALELEDSALYLCASSFPGQNYEQYFGPGTRLTVT.

The V and J genes are TRBV5-1 and TRBJ2-3; D uncertain. Germline loops: CDR1 SGHRS, CDR2 YFSETQ. Trimming left V 2 bases short and J 5 bases short, with 6 bases between. The CDR3 consists of 12 residues. The CDR3: CASSFSEDTQYF. DNA of the CDR3: TGCGCCAGCAGCTTTAGTGAAGATACGCAGTATTTT.

The rearrangement links TRBV19 to TRBJ2-2, with a weak D call TRBD1 (5 bases). In germline, CDR1 is LNHDA, CDR2 SQIVND (reference sequence). Trimming pared 0 bases from V and 4 bases from J, leaving 12 bases between. This CDR3 has 16 residues. The CDR3 DNA reads as TGTGCCAGTAGTATAGATCTAGGGGCTGTCACCGGGGAGCTGTTTTTT. It codes for CASSIDLGAVTGELFF.

This clone came up a few times. The chain joins TRBV7-2 to TRBJ2-5; 7 bases line up with TRBD1. The V and J ends lost 5 bases and 3 bases, in that order; junction bases with no gene match: 3. In germline, CDR1 is SGHTA, CDR2 FQGNSA. CDR3 length: 13 residues. For the CDR3, the DNA is TGTGCCAGCAGCGTACAGGGGAAAGAGACCCAGTACTTC. Translating gives CASSVQGKETQYF.

This clone was picked up a small number of times. The V and J genes are TRBV9 and TRBJ2-7; 7 bases fit TRBD1. The germline V gene encodes CDR1 SGDLS and CDR2 YYNGEE. The length of the CDR3 is 15 residues. V lost 0 bases to trimming and J lost 5 bases; unmatched junction nucleotides: 8. The CDR3 DNA follows: TGTGCCAGCAGCGTAGTAGGGGGCGCTTCCCACGAGCAGTACTTC. Protein sequence: CASSVVGGASHEQYF. The full variable domain, completed using reference TRBV9 and TRBJ2-7, is DSGVTQTPKHLITATGQRVTLRCSPRSGDLSVYWYQQSLDQGLQFLIQYYNGEERAKGNILERFSAQQFPDLHSELNLSSLELGDSALYFCASSVVGGASHEQYFGPGTRLTVT.

The chain uses TRBV11-3 and TRBJ2-7; a weak D match, TRBD1 (5 bases). Germline V gene data show CDR1 as SGHNT and CDR2 as YENEEA. The CDR3 runs to 15 residues. Trimming left V 5 bases short and J 6 bases short, with 20 bases between. The DNA for the CDR3 is TGTGCCAGCAGCACGAAAGGCAGGGTGAGGTTCGAGCAGTACTTC. Its translation is CASSTKGRVRFEQYF.

V usage is TRBV7-6 and J usage is TRBJ2-1; 9 nucleotides agree with TRBD1. The V segment lost 6 bases and the J segment 0 bases; nucleotides outside the gene matches: 12. Looked up from germline, CDR1 is SGHVS and CDR2 is FNYEAQ. The CDR3 runs to 18 residues. The CDR3 region is CASSRRTGVLSSYNEQFF. CDR3 in DNA: TGTGCCAGCAGTAGGAGGACAGGGGTTTTAAGCTCCTACAATGAGCAGTTCTTC.

The V gene is TRBV7-8, the J gene TRBJ2-3; 13 bases are shared with TRBD2. Per the germline V gene, CDR1 is SGHVS and CDR2 is FQNEAQ. The ends lost 5 bases at V and 5 bases at J; junction bases unmatched: 4. The CDR3 totals 15 residues. The DNA of the CDR3 is TGTGCCAGCAGCACTAGCGGGGGGGCAGGAGATACGCAGTATTTT. Translation gives CASSTSGGAGDTQYF. Looking up the rest from reference TRBV7-8 and TRBJ2-3 gives the full variable domain: GAGVSQSPRYKVAKRGQDVALRCDPISGHVSLFWYQQALGQGPEFLTYFQNEAQLDKSGLPSDRFFAERPEGSVSTLKIQRTQQEDSAVYLCASSTSGGAGDTQYFGPGTRLTVL.

V usage is TRBV7-9 and J usage is TRBJ2-5; 8 bases line up with TRBD1. The CDR3 has 15 residues. Germline assignment: CDR1 SEHNR and CDR2 FQNEAQ (reference sequence). V trimming: 5 bases; J trimming: 5 bases; junction bases outside the gene matches: 10. CDR3 nucleotides: TGTGCCAGCAGCAAACGGACAGGGACCAAGGAGACCCAGTACTTC. Translation: CASSKRTGTKETQYF.

This chain uses TRBV28 with TRBJ2-1, with 12 nucleotides matching TRBD2. Trimming cost V 2 bases and J 5 bases; bases outside gene matches: 4. The CDR3 is made up of 16 amino acids. Germline CDR1 and CDR2: MDHEN and SYDVKM. Here the CDR3 DNA reads TGTGCCAGCAGTTTAACTAGCGGGGGGAGGAACAATGAGCAGTTCTTC. Encoded protein: CASSLTSGGRNNEQFF.

CDR3 coding DNA: TGTGCCATCAGTGAGCCCGGGGAGGGTCTGACCCAGTACTTC. Its translation is CAISEPGEGLTQYF. The V and J genes are TRBV10-3 and TRBJ2-5; TRBD2 matches at 7 bases. Trimming cost V 2 bases and J 7 bases; bases outside gene matches: 7. The CDR3 contains 14 residues. In germline, CDR1 is ENHRY, CDR2 SYGVKD.

The chain couples TRBV18 to TRBJ1-5; the D gene is possibly TRBD1 (5 bases). CDR3 length: 13 residues. Trimming removed 3 bases at V and 5 bases at J, with 8 bases between. Germline V CDR1 and CDR2: KGHSH, LQKENI. The CDR3 protein is CASSPTDYQPQHF. CDR3 coding DNA: TGTGCCAGCTCACCGACAGATTATCAGCCCCAGCATTTT.

The V and J genes are TRBV28 and TRBJ1-1; D gene unclear. V shed 1 base and J shed 8 bases, with 8 bases lying between them. The germline CDR1 and CDR2 sequences are MDHEN and SYDVKM. CDR3 size: 12 residues. This chain's CDR3 is CASSLYLAEAFF. CDR3 nucleotide sequence: TGTGCCAGCAGTTTATATCTGGCAGAAGCTTTCTTT.

V is TRBV29-1 and J is TRBJ1-3; 9 positions match TRBD1. This CDR3 contains 14 residues. Germline V gene lookup returns CDR1 SQVTM and CDR2 ANQGSEA. V was pared by 4 bases and J by 3 bases, with 4 bases of the junction left unmatched. The CDR3 region has the DNA TGCAGCGTTGCTGGACAGGGGATTGGAAACACCATATATTTT. As protein: CSVAGQGIGNTIYF.

The gene calls are TRBV19 and TRBJ2-7; 8 bases align to TRBD2. The CDR3 is 14 amino acids. Germline V gene data show CDR1 as LNHDA and CDR2 as SQIVND (reference sequence). Germline trimming cut 6 bases from V and 0 bases from J; bases unmatched to any gene: 4. The CDR3 sequence: CASRPGGLSYEQYF. CDR3 coding DNA: TGTGCCAGTAGGCCGGGGGGGCTCTCCTACGAGCAGTACTTC.

This chain uses TRBV4-3 with TRBJ2-2; TRBD2 aligns across 8 bases. The CDR3 has 18 amino acids. Germline V gives CDR1 LGHNA, CDR2 YSLEER. V lost 0 bases to trimming and J lost 1 base; unmatched junction nucleotides: 7. The CDR3 here is CASSQDYEAGGNTGELFF. The CDR3 bases are TGCGCCAGCAGCCAAGATTATGAGGCGGGGGGGAACACCGGGGAGCTGTTTTTT.

This chain joins TRBV4-1 and TRBJ1-3; D ambiguous. The CDR3 loop spans 14 amino acids. Trimming stripped 2 bases from V and 1 base from J, with 6 bases between. Germline V gene data show CDR1 as MGHRA and CDR2 as YSYEKL. CDR3 region: CASSQTGSGNTIYF. Here the CDR3 DNA reads TGCGCCAGCAGCCAAACTGGTTCTGGAAACACCATATATTTT.